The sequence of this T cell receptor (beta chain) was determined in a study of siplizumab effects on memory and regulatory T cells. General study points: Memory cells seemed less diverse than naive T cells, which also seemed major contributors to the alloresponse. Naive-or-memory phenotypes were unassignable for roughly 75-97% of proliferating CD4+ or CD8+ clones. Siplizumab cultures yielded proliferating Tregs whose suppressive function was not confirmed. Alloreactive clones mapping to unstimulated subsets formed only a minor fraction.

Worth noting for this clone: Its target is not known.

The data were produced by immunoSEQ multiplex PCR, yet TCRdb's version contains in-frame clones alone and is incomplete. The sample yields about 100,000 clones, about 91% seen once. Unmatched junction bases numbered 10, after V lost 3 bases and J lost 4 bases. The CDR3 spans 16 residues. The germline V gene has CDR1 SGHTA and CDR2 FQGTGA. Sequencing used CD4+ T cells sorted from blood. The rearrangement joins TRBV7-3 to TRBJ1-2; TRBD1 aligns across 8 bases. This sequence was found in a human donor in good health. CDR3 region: CASSFEPHRGGYGYTF. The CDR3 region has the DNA TGTGCCAGCAGCTTCGAACCCCACAGGGGGGGCTATGGCTACACCTTC.